Sequencing of this TCR beta chain was carried out in a study of technical replicates of blood from several donors. This clone was observed a single time. The CDR3 contains 13 residues. Germline V gene sequence: CDR1 SQVTM, CDR2 ANQGSEA. Trimming pared 3 bases from V and 4 bases from J, leaving 11 bases between. Clones were sequenced by immunoSEQ multiplex PCR, and TCRdb holds only the in-frame ones, with some missing. The sample shows 9,500 to 15,000 clones, 79% of them seen only once. The sequence was obtained from a human donor in good health. This chain connects TRBV29-1 to TRBJ2-3, with D perhaps TRBD1 (6 bases). The sample comprised PBMCs. In nucleotides, the CDR3 is TGCAGCGTTGATGCACAGGGAGCAGATACGCAGTATTTT. This codes for CSVDAQGADTQYF.